The present entry profiles one TCR beta chain with its context. This entry is derived from a study of cytomegalovirus exposure and HLA in healthy donors. With 60 Vbeta and 13 Jbeta primers, the PCR was carried out. Profiling relied on immunoSEQ multiplex PCR, and the TCRdb table lists in-frame clones only, not all of them. The sample records approximately 97,000 clones, around 63% being singletons. The source material was PBMCs. The sequence was collected from a human donor in good health.

CDR3: CASSLGLAGTYEQYF. The CDR3 DNA follows: TGCGCCAGCAGCTTGGGGCTAGCGGGGACCTACGAGCAGTACTTC. The rearrangement links TRBV5-1 to TRBJ2-7, with 9 bases fitting TRBD2. The CDR3 has 15 amino acids. In germline, CDR1 is SGHRS, CDR2 YFSETQ. The trim removed 0 bases at V and 2 bases at J, leaving 3 bases unmatched.